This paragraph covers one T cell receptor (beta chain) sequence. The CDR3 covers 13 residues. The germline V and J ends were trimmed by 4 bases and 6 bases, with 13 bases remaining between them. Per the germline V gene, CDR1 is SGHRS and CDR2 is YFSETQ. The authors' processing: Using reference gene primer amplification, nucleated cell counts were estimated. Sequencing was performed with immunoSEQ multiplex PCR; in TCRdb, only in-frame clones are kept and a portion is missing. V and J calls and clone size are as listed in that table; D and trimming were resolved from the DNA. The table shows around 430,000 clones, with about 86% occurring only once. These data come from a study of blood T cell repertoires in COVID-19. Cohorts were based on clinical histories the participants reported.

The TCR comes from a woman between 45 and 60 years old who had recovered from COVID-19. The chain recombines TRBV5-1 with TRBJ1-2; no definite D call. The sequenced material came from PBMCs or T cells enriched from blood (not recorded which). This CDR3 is CASSGGSLDGYTF. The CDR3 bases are TGCGCCAGCAGCGGCGGCTCCCTGGATGGCTACACCTTC.